This T cell receptor beta chain was captured by sequencing in a study of control samples from healthy donors and cancer patients (dated by TCRdb to the early 2020s). On this clone itself: The antigen it binds to is not known. No per-base quality is available; no much larger clone lies one base away.

Libraries were constructed by the immunoSEQ multiplex PCR assay. Drawn from immuneACCESS, this table holds only the in-frame rearrangements with V and J called that TCRdb kept. Clones are partly lost; checked studies trace under half to an unresolved V gene and leave the rest unexplained. The sample has around 75,000 clones on record, approximately 80% of them singletons. About 26% of the sample comes from the top ten. The germline V gene (reference sequence) gives CDR1 as SEHNR and CDR2 as FQNEAQ. The CDR3 measures 12 amino acids from cysteine to phenylalanine. Kept here is only the CDR3 DNA, which spans 36 bases and is read in frame from base 1. Trimming costs V 3 bases and J 2 bases, and their ends lie 3 bases apart.

This clonotype was obtained from a man between 45 and 60 years old in good health. Sample: blood. The sequence joins TRBV7-9 to TRBJ2-3; the D gene remains uncertain. The DNA sequence is as follows: TGTGCCAGCAGCTTCCACACAGATACGCAGTATTTT. This encodes CASSFHTDTQYF. The full variable domain, completed from the reference TRBV7-9 and TRBJ2-3 proteins outside the CDR3, reads DTGVSQNPRHKITKRGQNVTFRCDPISEHNRLYWYRQTLGQGPEFLTYFQNEAQLEKSRLLSDRFSAERPKGSFSTLEIQRTEQGDSAMYLCASSFHTDTQYFGPGTRLTVL.